This entry describes one T cell receptor beta chain. This sample was included in a study of blood T cell repertoires in COVID-19. Study summary: Sites across the United States, Italy and Spain contributed samples from acute and convalescent COVID-19. From T cells, B-cell-depleted T cells, or PBMCs came the material, which was cDNA or gDNA.

Germline CDR1 SGHNT, CDR2 YYREEE (reference sequence). The CDR3 runs 15 residues. V gave up 3 bases and J gave up 4 bases, with 13 bases separating them. In the original workflow: Amplified reference gene primers provided the basis for estimating nucleated cell counts. Sequencing was performed with immunoSEQ multiplex PCR; in TCRdb, only in-frame clones are kept and a portion is missing. That table is the source of V, J and clone size, and D and trimming were worked out from the DNA. The sample comprises 250,000 to 300,000 clones, around 90% of which are singletons, and roughly 2.4% rests with the top ten.

The sample was peripheral blood. The TCR was taken from a woman aged 50 to 60 who had recovered from COVID-19. The chain has TRBV5-4 and TRBJ2-2; D may be TRBD2 (5 bases). CDR3 sequence reads: CASSSRLRGTGELFF. The DNA of the CDR3 is TGTGCCAGCAGCTCCCGCCTCCGGGGCACCGGGGAGCTGTTTTTT.